The 8 T cell receptor beta chains listed next were all sequenced from one sample in a study of T-cell reconstitution after alpha-beta-depleted transplantation in children. Library preparation (for TCRbeta) was performed with unique molecular identifiers. A single record per CDR3 protein comes from TCRdb applying MiXCR to the PCR reads. The sample has roughly 49,000 distinct CDR3 sequences, approximately 9.2% seen once; the top ten hold 27%. Sample: PBMCs, mostly from graft donor cells, taken 60 days after TCRalphabeta/CD19-depleted stem cell transplant. These receptor sequences come from a male patient under 10 years old who had a stem cell transplant for chronic granulomatous disease, so the T cells may come from the graft donor.

There are many counts of this clonotype. The J gene is TRBJ1-1, the V gene TRBV7-9; 8 positions match TRBD1. CDR1 and CDR2 from the germline V gene are SEHNR and FQNEAQ (reference sequence). V shed 4 bases and J 5 bases; nucleotides not matched to a gene: 6. The CDR3 loop spans 14 amino acids. The CDR3 DNA reads TGTGCCAGCAGCTCCCGGACAGGGAGGACTGAAGCTTTCTTT. The encoded protein is CASSSRTGRTEAFF.

Notes on this clonotype: This may come from a read error, since a much larger clone is one base off. The rearrangement joins TRBV5-1 to TRBJ2-7; D is unclear. Deletions cut 0 bases from V and 6 bases from J, with 19 bases between. This CDR3 has 16 amino acids. Per the germline V gene, CDR1 is SGHRS and CDR2 is YFSETQ. The CDR3 sequence is CASSLDSGRIWGEQYF. For the CDR3, the DNA is TGCGCCAGCAGCTTGGATTCCGGGCGGATCTGGGGCGAGCAGTACTTC. Complete variable domain (other parts from reference TRBV5-1 and TRBJ2-7): KAGVTQTPRYLIKTRGQQVTLSCSPISGHRSVSWYQQTPGQGLQFLFEYFSETQRNKGNFPGRFSGRQFSNSRSEMNVSTLELGDSALYLCASSLDSGRIWGEQYFGPGTRLTVT.

CDR3 sequence reads: CAWSVQAGTTDTQYF. In DNA, the CDR3 is TGTGCCTGGAGTGTACAAGCGGGGACCACAGATACGCAGTATTTT. This rearrangement joins TRBV30 to TRBJ2-3; 7 bases agree with TRBD2. Germline V gene data show CDR1 as GTSNPN and CDR2 as SVGIG (reference sequence). Trimming at V came to 0 bases and at J to 2 bases, leaving 5 bases not matched to a gene. This CDR3 is 15 amino acids long. Variable domain in full (rest from reference TRBV30 and TRBJ2-3): SQTIHQWPATLVQPVGSPLSLECTVEGTSNPNLYWYRQAAGRGLQLLFYSVGIGQISSEVPQNLSASRPQDRQFILSSKKLLLSDSGFYLCAWSVQAGTTDTQYFGPGTRLTVL.

This clonotype was observed many times. The rearrangement uses TRBV7-3 and TRBJ2-1; tentatively, D is TRBD2 (5 bases). CDR1 and CDR2 (germline): SGHTA, FQGTGA. This CDR3 comprises 13 residues. Trimming took 5 bases from V and 6 from J, leaving 11 bases between them. The CDR3 is CASSATLGNEQFF. The CDR3 DNA follows: TGTGCCAGCAGCGCGACACTAGGCAATGAGCAGTTCTTC.

This clonotype was detected ten times or more. The chain has TRBV12-3 or TRBV12-4 and TRBJ2-1; D perhaps matches TRBD2 (6 bases). The CDR3 loop spans 15 amino acids. Trimming removed 6 bases at V and 5 bases at J, with 17 bases between. CDR3 region: CASRPPLATHNEQFF. The CDR3 DNA reads TGTGCCAGCAGACCGCCCCTAGCGACACACAATGAGCAGTTCTTC.

The chain links TRBV21-1 to TRBJ2-7; the tabulated D call, TRBD1, remains unverified against the DNA. TRBV21-1 is tagged as a pseudogene. CDR3 length: 14 residues. CDR3 region: CASNPGQVPYEQYF. CDR3 DNA: TGTGCCAGCAACCCTGGACAGGTCCCCTACGAGCAGTACTTC.

The chain is built from TRBV6-4 and TRBJ2-7; D uncertain. In germline, CDR1 is MRHNA, CDR2 SNTAGT. Between the trimmed V and J ends, which lost 3 bases and 0 bases, there was a span of 12 bases. This CDR3 contains 15 residues. CDR3 region: CASSEEAGSSYEQYF. The CDR3 DNA is TGTGCCAGCAGTGAAGAGGCAGGTAGCTCCTACGAGCAGTACTTC.

This clonotype was seen repeatedly, ten times or more. The chain is built from TRBV5-6 and TRBJ2-2; D ambiguous. Germline V gene data show CDR1 as SGHDT and CDR2 as YYEEEE. The V and J ends lost 0 bases and 1 base respectively, with 4 bases between them. This CDR3 comprises 14 residues. As DNA, the CDR3 is TGTGCCAGCAGCTTGGCAGGGAACACCGGGGAGCTGTTTTTT. Residues: CASSLAGNTGELFF.